Below are 20 T cell receptor beta chains sequenced from a single sample in a study of blood T cell repertoires in COVID-19. The protocol was immunoSEQ multiplex PCR, while the TCRdb copy is restricted to in-frame clones and leaves out a portion. The sample includes 100,000 to 150,000 clones, almost 70% of them seen just once. Sequenced: peripheral blood. These receptors all stem from a woman between 70 and 85 years old with acute or convalescent COVID-19.

The chain is built from TRBV11-2 and TRBJ2-1, with TRBD2 identical over 14 bases. J gave up 6 bases and V 5 bases, and 3 bases lay outside the gene matches. This CDR3 contains 15 residues. The V gene's germline CDR1 is SGHAT and CDR2 FQNNGV. CDR3 in amino acids: CASSGTSGSVNEQFF. The CDR3 DNA follows: TGTGCCAGCAGCGGGACTAGCGGGAGCGTCAATGAGCAGTTCTTC.

CDR3 loop: CASSWVGDRSPLHF. Written as DNA, the CDR3 is TGTGCCAGCAGCTGGGTTGGTGACAGGTCACCCCTCCACTTT. The chain carries TRBV5-6 and TRBJ1-6, with D possibly TRBD1 on 6 matching bases. The CDR3 runs 14 residues. CDR1 and CDR2 (germline): SGHDT, YYEEEE. The germline V and J ends were trimmed by 3 bases and 10 bases, with 14 bases remaining between them.

This sequence joins TRBV19 and TRBJ2-7; D is possibly TRBD2 (6 bases). The V gene's germline CDR1 is LNHDA and CDR2 SQIVND (reference sequence). V was cut by 4 bases and J by 4 bases, with 17 bases left in between. CDR3 length: 15 amino acids. CDR3: CASSTPFGGRYEQYF. The CDR3 nucleotides read TGTGCCAGTAGTACCCCTTTTGGAGGGAGGTACGAGCAGTACTTC.

This clone was counted only a few times. The V and J genes are TRBV5-6 and TRBJ2-3; 16 bases map to TRBD2. Per germline, CDR1 SGHDT and CDR2 YYEEEE. The CDR3 has 18 amino acids. V was clipped by 4 bases and J by 4 bases; unmatched bases: 9. The CDR3 protein is CASSGTGTSGRAADTQYF. The CDR3 DNA reads as TGTGCCAGCAGCGGCACCGGGACTAGCGGGAGGGCCGCAGATACGCAGTATTTT.

The genes are TRBV19 and TRBJ1-2; 7 bases are shared with TRBD1. The length of the CDR3 is 14 residues. CDR1 and CDR2 (germline): LNHDA, SQIVND (reference sequence). The ends lost 4 bases at V and 8 bases at J; junction bases unmatched: 10. CDR3 coding DNA: TGTGCCAGTAGTACCCCACAGGGGTCGGAAGGCTACACCTTC. Translation gives CASSTPQGSEGYTF.

The chain couples TRBV7-8 to TRBJ2-5; D gene uncertain. The CDR3 loop spans 13 amino acids. V was trimmed by 5 bases and J by 3 bases, leaving 10 bases between them. The germline V gene encodes CDR1 SGHVS and CDR2 FQNEAQ. The CDR3 protein is CASSIYSEETQYF. The DNA for the CDR3 is TGTGCCAGCAGCATTTATTCTGAAGAGACCCAGTACTTC. The full variable domain, with the rest looked up from reference TRBV7-8 and TRBJ2-5, is GAGVSQSPRYKVAKRGQDVALRCDPISGHVSLFWYQQALGQGPEFLTYFQNEAQLDKSGLPSDRFFAERPEGSVSTLKIQRTQQEDSAVYLCASSIYSEETQYFGPGTRLLVL.

The chain employs TRBV2 and TRBJ2-2; maybe TRBD1 (6 bases). The CDR3 contains 16 residues. V lost 7 bases to trimming and J lost 1 base, with 16 bases between them. The germline V gene has CDR1 SNHLY and CDR2 FYNNEI. The chain's CDR3 is CASTSTGTQNTGELFF. DNA of the CDR3: TGTGCCAGCACCAGTACAGGGACACAGAACACCGGGGAGCTGTTTTTT.

Remarks on this clone: The same CDR3 is also encoded by other DNA sequences in this sample. The chain couples TRBV5-1 to TRBJ2-7; TRBD2 matches 10 bases. CDR3 length: 15 amino acids. Germline loops: CDR1 SGHRS, CDR2 YFSETQ. With 0 bases clipped from V and 0 bases from J, the junction kept 0 bases outside the gene matches. CDR3 in amino acids: CASSLGTSGSYEQYF. The CDR3 DNA sequence: TGCGCCAGCAGCTTGGGGACTAGCGGCTCCTACGAGCAGTACTTC. The complete variable domain, with remaining parts taken from reference TRBV5-1 and TRBJ2-7, reads KAGVTQTPRYLIKTRGQQVTLSCSPISGHRSVSWYQQTPGQGLQFLFEYFSETQRNKGNFPGRFSGRQFSNSRSEMNVSTLELGDSALYLCASSLGTSGSYEQYFGPGTRLTVT.

The chain carries TRBV7-9 and TRBJ2-3; 12 positions agree with TRBD2. This CDR3 region has 16 residues. V was clipped by 4 bases and J by 3 bases; unmatched bases: 5. CDR1 SEHNR and CDR2 FQNEAQ come from the germline V gene (reference sequence). CDR3 protein: CASSSGLAGYTDTQYF. The CDR3 bases are TGTGCCAGCAGCTCAGGACTAGCGGGATATACAGATACGCAGTATTTT.

This chain links TRBV19 with TRBJ2-7, with 7 bases matching TRBD2. With V trimmed by 3 bases and J by 2 bases, 1 base remained unmatched. CDR3 length: 13 amino acids. CDR1 and CDR2 from the germline V gene are LNHDA and SQIVND (reference sequence). The CDR3 nucleotides read TGTGCCAGTAGTATTGGGGGGGCCTACGAGCAGTACTTC. Translated: CASSIGGAYEQYF.

The chain carries TRBV3-1 (or the pseudogene TRBV3-2) and TRBJ1-1; 8 nucleotides align to TRBD1. CDR1 and CDR2 from the germline V gene are LGHDT and YNNKEL (reference sequence). The CDR3 contains 14 residues. The junction had 8 bases not matched to a gene; V was cut back by 6 bases and J by 5 bases. Written as DNA, the CDR3 is TGTGCCAGCAGGATCCAGGGGGCGCGAACTGAAGCTTTCTTT. It encodes CASRIQGARTEAFF.

There are a few counts of this clone. V and J are TRBV12-3 or TRBV12-4 and TRBJ2-7; D possibly corresponds to TRBD1 (5 bases). This CDR3 is built from 13 residues. The V end was cut by 6 bases, the J end by 8 bases, with 17 bases between. The CDR3 bases are TGTGCCAGCAGCCGCCCGGACATCAGGAAGCAGTACTTC. Its protein product is CASSRPDIRKQYF.

This chain uses TRBV27 with TRBJ2-7, with 9 bases matching TRBD1. J gave up 0 bases and V 7 bases, and 7 bases lay outside the gene matches. Germline V gene lookup returns CDR1 MNHEY and CDR2 SMNVEV (reference sequence). The CDR3 covers 15 residues. The CDR3 DNA reads as TGTGCCAGCAAATTGGGACAGGGAAGCTCCTACGAGCAGTACTTC. Its translation: CASKLGQGSSYEQYF.

This clone was recorded only once. V gene TRBV16 combines with J gene TRBJ1-4, with TRBD1 as a possible D gene (6 bases). This CDR3 is built from 15 residues. Germline CDR1 is KGHSY and CDR2 is FQNENV. Deletions cut 2 bases from V and 4 bases from J, with 11 bases between. CDR3 in amino acids: CASSQLGQHNEKLFF. CDR3 sequence (DNA): TGTGCCAGCAGCCAACTCGGACAGCATAATGAAAAACTGTTTTTT.

The chain employs TRBV10-3 and TRBJ2-7; no reliable D call. Looked up from germline, CDR1 is ENHRY and CDR2 is SYGVKD. The CDR3 contains 13 residues. V was pared by 0 bases and J by 4 bases, with 7 bases between. CDR3 bases: TGTGCCATCAGTGAGTCTGCGACATACGAGCAGTACTTC. This translates into CAISESATYEQYF.

The sample holds a few counts of this clone. This sequence joins TRBV7-2 and TRBJ2-3; D unclear. Trimming took off 1 base at V and 1 base at J, with 3 bases between the two ends. The CDR3 spans 13 residues. Per germline, CDR1 SGHTA and CDR2 FQGNSA. The CDR3 loop reads CASSLVGTDTQYF. CDR3 DNA: TGTGCCAGCAGCTTAGTCGGCACAGATACGCAGTATTTT.

The chain recombines TRBV4-1 with TRBJ2-2; 7 positions match TRBD1. Per the germline V gene, CDR1 is MGHRA and CDR2 is YSYEKL. V trimming: 1 base; J trimming: 3 bases; junction bases outside the gene matches: 8. The CDR3 spans 17 residues. The CDR3 nucleotides are TGCGCCAGCAGCCAAGCGCGACAGGGTTGGGACACCGGGGAGCTGTTTTTT. It translates to CASSQARQGWDTGELFF.

V and J are TRBV18 and TRBJ2-2; D call uncertain. The V end lost 0 bases, the J end lost 4 bases, and 24 bases lay between the germline ends. CDR3 length: 20 residues. Germline assignment: CDR1 KGHSH and CDR2 LQKENI. CDR3 DNA: TGTGCCAGCTCACCACCGGTCAGGCCTCGATTTAATTTGTTCACCGGGGAGCTGTTTTTT. It specifies CASSPPVRPRFNLFTGELFF. Complete variable domain (other parts from reference TRBV18 and TRBJ2-2): NAGVMQNPRHLVRRRGQEARLRCSPMKGHSHVYWYRQLPEEGLKFMVYLQKENIIDESGMPKERFSAEFPKEGPSILRIQQVVRGDSAAYFCASSPPVRPRFNLFTGELFFGEGSRLTVL.

The chain joins TRBV28 to TRBJ2-7; tentative D call: TRBD2 (7 bases). This CDR3 has 16 amino acids. Per the germline V gene, CDR1 is MDHEN and CDR2 is SYDVKM. The V end was cut by 0 bases, the J end by 1 base, with 13 bases between. The CDR3: CASSLWGASGSYEQYF. DNA of the CDR3: TGTGCCAGCAGTTTATGGGGGGCTAGCGGTTCCTACGAGCAGTACTTC.

This sequence joins TRBV7-2 and TRBJ2-5; D might be TRBD2 (6 bases). The CDR3 length is 13 residues. Trimming took off 3 bases at V and 4 bases at J, with 9 bases between the two ends. From germline, CDR1 is SGHTA and CDR2 FQGNSA. CDR3 nucleotide sequence: TGTGCCAGCAGCTTCCAGGGAGGAGAGACCCAGTACTTC. It is translated as CASSFQGGETQYF.